This passage covers 10 T cell receptor beta chains from one sample sequenced in a study of blood T cell repertoires in COVID-19. The repertoire was sequenced with immunoSEQ multiplex PCR; TCRdb's copy has only in-frame clones and lacks some. The table includes about 300,000 clones, about 89% detected once. The sequenced sample was peripheral blood. Receptors were obtained from a man aged 35 to 55 with acute or convalescent COVID-19.

This chain connects TRBV5-4 to TRBJ1-1; D possibly corresponds to TRBD1 (5 bases). This CDR3 is built from 15 residues. Germline CDR1 is SGHNT and CDR2 is YYREEE (reference sequence). Trimming took off 0 bases at V and 4 bases at J, with 13 bases between the two ends. The CDR3 here is CASSLDAGTSTEAFF. Here the CDR3 DNA reads TGTGCCAGCAGCTTGGATGCGGGGACGAGCACTGAAGCTTTCTTT.

V and J are TRBV3-1 (or the pseudogene TRBV3-2) and TRBJ2-7, with D perhaps matching TRBD2 (6 bases). V lost 3 bases to trimming and J lost 9 bases, with 12 bases between them. The CDR3 runs 12 residues. CDR1 and CDR2 (germline): LGHDT, YNNKEL (reference sequence). The CDR3 sequence: CASSQGGQRQYF. DNA for the CDR3: TGTGCCAGCAGCCAGGGAGGACAAAGGCAGTACTTC.

The genes are TRBV29-1 and TRBJ1-2; TRBD1 is a possible D gene (5 bases). The CDR3 has 14 amino acids. The germline V gene has CDR1 SQVTM and CDR2 ANQGSEA. With 0 bases removed from V and 8 bases from J, the gap between germline ends came to 16 bases. Here the CDR3 DNA reads TGCAGCGTTGAAGATCGAACAGGCTTTTACGGCTACACCTTC. This sequence encodes CSVEDRTGFYGYTF.

The chain recombines TRBV25-1 with TRBJ2-3, with TRBD2 matching 9 bases. V was clipped by 3 bases and J by 8 bases; unmatched bases: 12. The CDR3 length is 16 residues. Germline V gives CDR1 MGHDK, CDR2 SYGVNS. The CDR3 DNA reads TGTGCCAGCAGTGATTGGGTAGCGGGGGCCGCTGGTACGCAGTATTTT. It encodes CASSDWVAGAAGTQYF. Full variable domain (rest looked up from reference TRBV25-1 and TRBJ2-3): EADIYQTPRYLVIGTGKKITLECSQTMGHDKMYWYQQDPGMELHLIHYSYGVNSTEKGDLSSESTVSRIRTEHFPLTLESARPSHTSQYLCASSDWVAGAAGTQYFGPGTRLTVL.

This chain uses TRBV28 with TRBJ2-5; 7 nucleotides align to TRBD1. V trimming: 2 bases; J trimming: 2 bases; junction bases outside the gene matches: 8. The germline V gene has CDR1 MDHEN and CDR2 SYDVKM. This CDR3 contains 16 residues. The CDR3 DNA reads TGTGCCAGCAGTTTACTTACCTCGACAGGGCAAGAGACCCAGTACTTC. Protein: CASSLLTSTGQETQYF.

The chain couples TRBV5-4 to TRBJ2-1, with D perhaps TRBD1 (5 bases). Germline CDR1 SGHNT, CDR2 YYREEE (reference sequence). This CDR3 contains 16 residues. Trimming stripped 2 bases from V and 7 bases from J, with 19 bases between. This CDR3 is CASSFSVVRAKNEQFF. The CDR3, as DNA: TGTGCCAGCAGCTTTTCCGTCGTCAGGGCTAAAAATGAGCAGTTCTTC. Full variable domain (rest looked up from reference TRBV5-4 and TRBJ2-1): ETGVTQSPTHLIKTRGQQVTLRCSSQSGHNTVSWYQQALGQGPQFIFQYYREEENGRGNFPPRFSGLQFPNYSSELNVNALELDDSALYLCASSFSVVRAKNEQFFGPGTRLTVL.

This clone was picked up one time. The chain uses TRBV10-2 and TRBJ2-2, with no clear D. V was shortened by 4 bases and J by 2 bases, with 8 bases between the two germline ends. This CDR3 has 14 amino acids. The germline gives CDR1 WSHSY, CDR2 SAAADI. The CDR3 is CASSVKANTGELFF. Written as DNA, the CDR3 is TGCGCCAGCAGTGTCAAAGCAAACACCGGGGAGCTGTTTTTT.

This chain uses TRBV19 with TRBJ1-2, with 9 bases aligning to TRBD1. Germline trimming cut 3 bases from V and 5 bases from J; bases unmatched to any gene: 1. The germline CDR1 and CDR2 sequences are LNHDA and SQIVND (reference sequence). There are 13 residues in the CDR3. CDR3 sequence reads: CASSMDRGYGYTF. The CDR3 nucleotides read TGTGCCAGTAGTATGGACAGGGGATATGGCTACACCTTC.

The rearrangement links TRBV2 to TRBJ2-1; no clear D gene. Germline V gene lookup returns CDR1 SNHLY and CDR2 FYNNEI. This CDR3 contains 11 residues. Trimming took 8 bases from V and 4 from J, leaving 6 bases between them. CDR3 region: CASEIYNEQFF. The CDR3 nucleotides read TGTGCCAGCGAGATTTACAATGAGCAGTTCTTC.

This clone was counted only a few times. The genes are TRBV2 and TRBJ2-7; D is perhaps TRBD1 (6 bases). The germline gives CDR1 SNHLY, CDR2 FYNNEI. Trimming removed 4 bases at V and 4 bases at J, with 17 bases between. The CDR3 is 15 amino acids. CDR3 bases: TGTGCCAGCAGTGCCACGGGACACGGGCGGTACGAGCAGTACTTC. Translating gives CASSATGHGRYEQYF.